Presented here are 24 T cell receptor beta chains from one specimen sequenced in a study of T cells in Graves' hyperthyroidism and ophthalmopathy (dated by TCRdb to the late 2010s). Library construction relied on multiplex PCR. TCRdb records Illumina HiSeq 2000 as the sequencer. Amplification of TCR beta CDR3 regions was carried out from RNA transcripts. The TCR CDR3 was subjected to a first round of RT-PCR using the HTBI primer set and the Qiagen OneStep RT-PCR kit. TCRdb passed the public sequencing reads through fastp at Q25 and MiXCR, retaining productive beta sequences. CDR3 protein duplicates are merged, each entry listing the most common genes and DNA. The sample table lists about 600,000 distinct CDR3 sequences, approximately 15% of them with a count of one. Clones ranked in the top ten supply more than 6% of the sample. The sequencing input was blood. These receptor sequences come from a woman younger than 30 with Graves' ophthalmopathy.

The rearrangement joins TRBV11-3 to TRBJ2-2; the D gene is possibly TRBD2 (5 bases). The CDR3 consists of 16 residues. V was pared by 1 base and J by 4 bases, with 13 bases between. Germline-derived CDR1 and CDR2 are SGHNT and YENEEA. The CDR3 coding sequence is TGTGCCAGCAGCTTAGTGTGGCTAGCAGGCACCGGGGAGCTGTTTTTT. This sequence encodes CASSLVWLAGTGELFF.

The table lists this clonotype with many counts. The V and J genes are TRBV7-8 and TRBJ1-5, with D possibly TRBD1 on 5 matching bases. From germline, CDR1 is SGHVS and CDR2 FQNEAQ. This CDR3 contains 15 residues. V was pared by 6 bases and J by 3 bases, with 15 bases between. The CDR3 loop is CASRLKGRDNQPQHF. Here the CDR3 DNA reads TGTGCCAGCAGACTGAAGGGACGGGACAATCAGCCCCAGCATTTT.

This clonotype was found a few times. The chain links TRBV6-1 to TRBJ2-1, with D unresolved. The V and J ends lost 10 bases and 0 bases respectively, with 13 bases between them. This CDR3 has 14 amino acids. Germline CDR1 and CDR2: MNHNS and SASEGT. The CDR3 loop reads CATSTLFSYNEQFF. CDR3 coding DNA: TGTGCCACCTCGACACTGTTCTCCTACAATGAGCAGTTCTTC.

This clonotype appeared many times. The chain has TRBV12-3 or TRBV12-4 and TRBJ2-1, with a weak D call TRBD2 (5 bases). The CDR3 sequence is 14 residues long. V was shortened by 4 bases and J by 6 bases, with 13 bases between the two germline ends. The CDR3 DNA sequence: TGTGCCAGCAGTTCCCCACTAGGCAGCAATGAGCAGTTCTTC. Protein sequence: CASSSPLGSNEQFF.

This clonotype was recorded at least ten times. V and J are TRBV30 and TRBJ2-7; a weak D match, TRBD1 (6 bases). Germline CDR1 is GTSNPN and CDR2 is SVGIG (reference sequence). The CDR3 has 12 amino acids. V lost 7 bases, J lost 4 bases, and 14 bases lay in between. The CDR3 is CASRGSVYEQYF. The CDR3 DNA sequence: TGTGCCTCAAGGGGGAGTGTTTACGAGCAGTACTTC.

This clonotype was seen a handful of times. V and J are TRBV16 and TRBJ2-7; 9 bases line up with TRBD1. The CDR3 is 14 residues long. Per the germline V gene, CDR1 is KGHSY and CDR2 is FQNENV. V shed 3 bases and J 6 bases; nucleotides not matched to a gene: 6. The CDR3 region is CASSQWTGEGEQYF. The CDR3 nucleotides are TGTGCCAGCAGCCAGTGGACAGGGGAAGGCGAGCAGTACTTC.

At least ten counts were recorded for this clonotype. Germline and junction disagree at one end, which may indicate a read error. This sequence joins TRBV7-3 and TRBJ2-1; a possible D gene is TRBD2 (5 bases). Germline V lookup: CDR1 SGHTA, CDR2 FQGTGA. This CDR3 has 13 amino acids. CDR3 in DNA: TGTGCCAGCAACTTAGACTACTACAATGAGCAGTTCTTC. Translation: CASNLDYYNEQFF.

With respect to this clonotype: A much larger clone differs from this one at a single base, so this may be a read error. This sequence joins TRBV7-2 and TRBJ2-7; D gene uncertain. This CDR3 has 11 residues. Germline-derived CDR1 and CDR2 are SGHTA and FQGNSA. The CDR3 region is CVSSRWGEQYF. CDR3 DNA: TGTGTCAGCAGCCGATGGGGCGAGCAGTACTTC.

The chain is built from TRBV18 and TRBJ2-1; D call uncertain. Germline CDR1 is KGHSH and CDR2 is LQKENI. Trimming stripped 0 bases from V and 0 bases from J, with 12 bases between. The CDR3 loop spans 17 amino acids. DNA of the CDR3: TGTGCCAGCTCACCACCAGGTTTCGAAGTCTCCTACAATGAGCAGTTCTTC. This gives the protein CASSPPGFEVSYNEQFF.

The CDR3 coding sequence is TGTGCCAGCAGCTTGAAGACTAGCGGGAGTACAGATACGCAGTATTTT. Its translation is CASSLKTSGSTDTQYF. The V gene is TRBV7-3, the J gene TRBJ2-3; TRBD2 aligns across 12 bases. Germline CDR1 is SGHTA and CDR2 is FQGTGA. The CDR3 extends over 16 amino acids. J was trimmed by 3 bases and V by 3 bases; bases with no gene match: 4.

This clonotype was counted many times. The chain links TRBV30 to TRBJ1-6, with D maybe TRBD1 (5 bases). CDR1 is GTSNPN, CDR2 SVGIG, per germline (reference sequence). Trimming pared 0 bases from V and 10 bases from J, leaving 10 bases between. This CDR3 contains 13 residues. CDR3 loop: CAWSVRRDSPLHF. The CDR3 DNA is TGTGCCTGGAGTGTACGCAGGGACTCACCCCTCCACTTT.

This clonotype was counted between two and nine times. V gene TRBV19 combines with J gene TRBJ2-1, with 7 bases lining up with TRBD2. This CDR3 has 15 amino acids. The germline gives CDR1 LNHDA, CDR2 SQIVND (reference sequence). The trim removed 10 bases at V and 6 bases at J, leaving 15 bases unmatched. The CDR3 DNA sequence: TGTGCCACTAAAGATTTGCGGGAGTCGCTCAATGAGCAGTTCTTC. This sequence encodes CATKDLRESLNEQFF.

V and J are TRBV4-1 and TRBJ1-2; 7 positions agree with TRBD1. The trim removed 3 bases at V and 3 bases at J, leaving 7 bases unmatched. The germline V gene encodes CDR1 MGHRA and CDR2 YSYEKL. CDR3 size: 15 residues. The CDR3 protein is CASSHPRQGDYGYTF. The CDR3 DNA is TGCGCCAGCAGCCACCCTAGACAGGGCGACTATGGCTACACCTTC.

This clonotype was detected only a few times. The V call is TRBV20-1, the J call TRBJ2-5; 8 bases line up with TRBD1. Germline trimming cut 6 bases from V and 2 bases from J; bases unmatched to any gene: 11. Germline CDR1 and CDR2: DFQATT and SNEGSKA (reference sequence). This CDR3 region has 15 residues. CDR3 bases: TGCAGTGCCGAAGACTTATACAGGGGGCAAGAGACCCAGTACTTC. Encoded protein: CSAEDLYRGQETQYF.

Concerning this clonotype itself: This could be a read error, since a much larger clone is one nucleotide away. This chain uses TRBV20-1 with TRBJ2-3, with 7 bases aligning to TRBD1. The germline V gene has CDR1 DFQATT and CDR2 SNEGSKA (reference sequence). The CDR3 runs to 15 residues. Trimming removed 7 bases from V and 3 bases from J; junction bases left unmatched: 13. This CDR3 reads CSVETGRWGTDTQYF. Written as DNA, the CDR3 is TGCAGTGTGGAGACAGGGCGGTGGGGGACAGATACGCAGTATTTT.

The sample holds many counts of this clonotype. The CDR3 DNA follows: TGTGCCAGCAGTTTATGGGACAGGGTAAATTCACCCCTCCACTTT. Amino acids: CASSLWDRVNSPLHF. The chain employs TRBV28 and TRBJ1-6; TRBD1 agrees at 8 bases. The CDR3 contains 15 residues. V dropped 0 bases and J dropped 7; count of bases not matched to a gene: 2. Germline V CDR1 and CDR2: MDHEN, SYDVKM.

This clonotype was recorded many times. The chain employs TRBV9 and TRBJ2-7; 11 bases match TRBD1. The CDR3 has 13 amino acids. The V segment lost 4 bases and the J segment 6 bases; nucleotides outside the gene matches: 3. The germline V gene encodes CDR1 SGDLS and CDR2 YYNGEE. The CDR3 sequence: CASSTGTGGEQYF. CDR3 in DNA: TGTGCCAGCAGCACCGGGACAGGGGGCGAGCAGTACTTC.

This chain links TRBV19 with TRBJ1-2; 7 positions agree with TRBD1. This CDR3 contains 16 residues. V was clipped by 4 bases and J by 2 bases; unmatched bases: 10. The germline CDR1 and CDR2 sequences are LNHDA and SQIVND (reference sequence). The CDR3 region is CASSTIEGAKNYGYTF. The CDR3 DNA follows: TGTGCCAGTAGTACCATAGAGGGGGCCAAGAACTATGGCTACACCTTC.

This clonotype was picked up many times. The chain carries TRBV12-3 or TRBV12-4 and TRBJ2-5; 7 bases line up with TRBD2. V trimming: 5 bases; J trimming: 5 bases; junction bases outside the gene matches: 11. The CDR3 covers 15 residues. The CDR3 DNA is TGTGCCAGCAGTCTCCTTGGCGGGAGTGGGGAGACCCAGTACTTC. This gives the protein CASSLLGGSGETQYF.

There are many counts of this clonotype. The rearrangement links TRBV28 to TRBJ2-5; TRBD2 matches at 10 bases. The CDR3 loop spans 14 amino acids. Germline CDR1 and CDR2: MDHEN and SYDVKM. Losses at the gene ends were 7 bases for V and 3 bases for J; bases not matched to a gene: 5. The CDR3 loop is CASIPSGSEETQYF. The CDR3, as DNA: TGTGCCAGCATCCCTAGCGGGAGCGAAGAGACCCAGTACTTC.

At least ten counts were recorded for this clonotype. This chain links TRBV20-1 with TRBJ2-7, with 8 bases that match TRBD2. V dropped 6 bases and J dropped 3; count of bases not matched to a gene: 13. There are 15 residues in the CDR3. Germline V gene data show CDR1 as DFQATT and CDR2 as SNEGSKA (reference sequence). CDR3 region: CSARGWSGRRYEQYF. The CDR3 region has the DNA TGCAGTGCCCGAGGATGGAGCGGGAGACGCTACGAGCAGTACTTC.

The V gene is TRBV30, the J gene TRBJ2-7; perhaps TRBD2 as D (5 bases). This CDR3 is built from 13 residues. Germline assignment: CDR1 GTSNPN and CDR2 SVGIG (reference sequence). The V end lost 5 bases, the J end lost 1 base, and 12 bases lay between the germline ends. The chain's CDR3 is CAWGSWGSYEQYF. DNA for the CDR3: TGTGCCTGGGGGAGTTGGGGATCCTACGAGCAGTACTTC.

This clonotype occurred a few times. The genes are TRBV28 and TRBJ2-7, with a weak D call TRBD2 (5 bases). CDR3 length: 12 amino acids. The V gene lost 3 bases and the J gene lost 7 bases, with 10 bases spanning the gap. The germline V gene has CDR1 MDHEN and CDR2 SYDVKM. This CDR3 is CASSFLAREQYF. The DNA of the CDR3 is TGTGCCAGCAGTTTCTTAGCGAGGGAGCAGTACTTC. Full variable domain (remainder filled in from reference TRBV28 and TRBJ2-7): DVKVTQSSRYLVKRTGEKVFLECVQDMDHENMFWYRQDPGLGLRLIYFSYDVKMKEKGDIPEGYSVSREKKERFSLILESASTNQTSMYLCASSFLAREQYFGPGTRLTVT.

The chain carries TRBV7-9 and TRBJ2-2; a weak D match, TRBD1 (6 bases). Trimming removed 10 bases at V and 1 base at J, with 16 bases between. This CDR3 is built from 15 residues. Per germline, CDR1 SEHNR and CDR2 FQNEAQ (reference sequence). CDR3 bases: TGTGCCACCCCCGGGGCAGGGGAGAACACCGGGGAGCTGTTTTTT. Protein product: CATPGAGENTGELFF.